The 18 T cell receptor beta chains given below trace back to one sample, sequenced in a study of cytomegalovirus exposure and HLA in healthy donors. The PCR used 60 Vbeta and 13 Jbeta primers. The table came from immunoSEQ multiplex PCR; TCRdb's copy has only in-frame clones and leaves some out. Of about 200,000 clones in the sample, over 65% were seen once. Sequencing input: PBMCs. These receptors came from a woman under 40 in good health and CMV-seronegative.

This sequence joins TRBV5-1 and TRBJ2-3, with 8 bases lining up with TRBD2. Looked up from germline, CDR1 is SGHRS and CDR2 is YFSETQ. Trimming took 0 bases from V and 5 from J; bases not matched to a gene: 8. The CDR3 is 16 amino acids. The CDR3 protein is CASSLVAGGQGDTQYF. CDR3 coding DNA: TGCGCCAGCAGCTTGGTTGCGGGGGGCCAGGGAGATACGCAGTATTTT. Complete variable domain (other parts from reference TRBV5-1 and TRBJ2-3): KAGVTQTPRYLIKTRGQQVTLSCSPISGHRSVSWYQQTPGQGLQFLFEYFSETQRNKGNFPGRFSGRQFSNSRSEMNVSTLELGDSALYLCASSLVAGGQGDTQYFGPGTRLTVL.

This clone was counted a few times. The rearrangement joins TRBV4-3 to TRBJ2-7; no firm D call. CDR1 and CDR2 (germline): LGHNA, YSLEER. The CDR3 consists of 16 residues. Trimming left V 0 bases short and J 0 bases short, with 12 bases between. This CDR3 reads CASSQEARKSSYEQYF. As DNA, the CDR3 is TGCGCCAGCAGCCAAGAGGCGCGGAAGAGCTCCTACGAGCAGTACTTC.

The chain recombines TRBV7-9 with TRBJ2-6, with D unresolved. The CDR3 contains 13 residues. Trimming removed 6 bases at V and 0 bases at J, with 3 bases between. The germline CDR1 and CDR2 sequences are SEHNR and FQNEAQ (reference sequence). The CDR3 region has the DNA TGTGCCAGCAGTAGCTCTGGGGCCAACGTCCTGACTTTC. This translates into CASSSSGANVLTF.

The chain employs TRBV19 and TRBJ2-1; D not resolved. V dropped 1 base and J dropped 6 bases, with 7 bases sitting between them. Per germline, CDR1 LNHDA and CDR2 SQIVND (reference sequence). The CDR3 covers 13 residues. CDR3 amino acids: CASSIVPSNEQFF. CDR3 coding DNA: TGTGCCAGTAGTATAGTCCCCAGCAATGAGCAGTTCTTC.

V and J are TRBV7-2 and TRBJ2-1; 8 bases are a match to TRBD2. The trim removed 4 bases at V and 9 bases at J, leaving 5 bases unmatched. Germline V gene sequence: CDR1 SGHTA, CDR2 FQGNSA. The CDR3 contains 13 residues. CDR3 protein: CASSSGAGGEQFF. Written as DNA, the CDR3 is TGTGCCAGCAGCTCCGGGGCGGGAGGTGAGCAGTTCTTC.

The chain employs TRBV19 and TRBJ1-5; 10 positions match TRBD1. The germline gives CDR1 LNHDA, CDR2 SQIVND (reference sequence). The length of the CDR3 is 15 residues. The V gene end was trimmed by 5 bases and the J gene end by 6 bases; junction bases not matched to a gene: 7. The CDR3 DNA reads as TGTGCCAGTAGTCACCGGGACAGGGGACTTCAGCCCCAGCATTTT. This gives the protein CASSHRDRGLQPQHF.

This chain links TRBV19 with TRBJ1-3; D is unresolved. The germline gives CDR1 LNHDA, CDR2 SQIVND (reference sequence). V lost 5 bases, J lost 0 bases, and 8 bases lay in between. The CDR3 contains 14 residues. The CDR3 sequence is CASSQRYSGNTIYF. CDR3 DNA sequence: TGTGCCAGTAGTCAGAGGTACTCTGGAAACACCATATATTTT. Together with reference TRBV19 and TRBJ1-3, the CDR3 gives the full variable domain: DGGITQSPKYLFRKEGQNVTLSCEQNLNHDAMYWYRQDPGQGLRLIYYSQIVNDFQKGDIAEGYSVSREKKESFPLTVTSAQKNPTAFYLCASSQRYSGNTIYFGEGSWLTVV.

Note on this clone: At one boundary the junction diverges from the germline segment, which might be a read error. This chain links TRBV4-2 with TRBJ1-5, with D perhaps TRBD1 (5 bases). The CDR3 has 17 amino acids. CDR1 is LGHNA and CDR2 is YNFKEQ in the germline V gene. The DNA of the CDR3 is TGTGCCAGCAGCCAAGATCAGGGAGGGCAAAGCAATCAGTCCCAGCATTTT. Its translation: CASSQDQGGQSNQSQHF.

This clone was counted between two and nine times. The V gene is TRBV2, the J gene TRBJ1-3, with D possibly TRBD1 on 5 matching bases. Trimming took 8 bases from V and 3 from J, leaving 14 bases between them. The germline V gene has CDR1 SNHLY and CDR2 FYNNEI. This CDR3 contains 14 residues. CDR3 sequence: CASWGRGFGNTIYF. The CDR3, as DNA: TGTGCCAGCTGGGGACGGGGGTTTGGAAACACCATATATTTT.

This rearrangement joins TRBV7-2 to TRBJ2-3, with 8 bases identical to TRBD2. Germline assignment: CDR1 SGHTA and CDR2 FQGNSA. With V trimmed by 5 bases and J by 3 bases, 10 bases remained unmatched. The CDR3 loop spans 16 amino acids. CDR3 nucleotides: TGTGCCAGCAGCCCAACAGCGGGGGCATCAACAGATACGCAGTATTTT. Its protein product is CASSPTAGASTDTQYF.

This chain joins TRBV13 and TRBJ1-2; D is undetermined. Trimming left V 3 bases short and J 0 bases short, with 11 bases between. This CDR3 region has 15 residues. In germline, CDR1 is PRHDT, CDR2 FYEKMQ (reference sequence). The CDR3 nucleotides are TGTGCCAGCAGCTTTTCCAGAAACCCTAACTATGGCTACACCTTC. Translating it yields CASSFSRNPNYGYTF. Drawing the rest from reference TRBV13 and TRBJ1-2, the complete variable domain is AAGVIQSPRHLIKEKRETATLKCYPIPRHDTVYWYQQGPGQDPQFLISFYEKMQSDKGSIPDRFSAQQFSDYHSELNMSSLELGDSALYFCASSFSRNPNYGYTFGSGTRLTVV.

CDR3: CASSTRTGEETQYF. The DNA for the CDR3 is TGTGCCAGCAGCACACGAACAGGGGAAGAGACCCAGTACTTC. V is TRBV5-8 and J is TRBJ2-5; 7 nucleotides align to TRBD1. The CDR3 is 14 amino acids. V gave up 4 bases and J gave up 3 bases; unmatched junction bases: 6. Germline V CDR1 and CDR2: SGHTS, YDEGEE.

The CDR3 coding sequence is TGTGCCAGTAAACCCTACTCTGGAAACACCATATATTTT. It encodes CASKPYSGNTIYF. The chain recombines TRBV19 with TRBJ1-3; D call uncertain. CDR1 is LNHDA and CDR2 is SQIVND in the germline V gene (reference sequence). V shed 7 bases and J shed 0 bases, with 7 bases lying between them. This CDR3 has 13 amino acids.

The chain combines TRBV5-1 with TRBJ2-5; 7 bases align to TRBD2. Looked up from germline, CDR1 is SGHRS and CDR2 is YFSETQ. The junction had 4 bases not matched to a gene; V was cut back by 4 bases and J by 1 base. This CDR3 spans 14 amino acids. CDR3 loop: CASSLADFQETQYF. As DNA, the CDR3 is TGCGCCAGCAGCCTAGCGGACTTCCAAGAGACCCAGTACTTC.

The V call is TRBV19, the J call TRBJ1-5; 10 positions match TRBD1. The CDR3 contains 14 residues. Per germline, CDR1 LNHDA and CDR2 SQIVND (reference sequence). Trimming removed 5 bases from V and 7 bases from J; junction bases left unmatched: 5. The CDR3 nucleotides read TGTGCCAGTAGTTCGACAGGGGGCCACCAGCCCCAGCATTTT. As protein: CASSSTGGHQPQHF.

The rearrangement uses TRBV27 and TRBJ2-7; 7 bases match TRBD1. The J segment lost 8 bases and the V segment lost 6 bases, leaving 7 bases of the junction unmatched. The CDR3 spans 12 residues. Looked up from germline, CDR1 is MNHEY and CDR2 is SMNVEV (reference sequence). In nucleotides, the CDR3 is TGTGCCAGCAGCCGCCCGGGACAGCAGCAGTACTTC. It translates to CASSRPGQQQYF.

Only one count was recorded for this clone. The rearrangement uses TRBV6-5 and TRBJ2-3, with 9 bases fitting TRBD1. This CDR3 comprises 16 residues. Germline-derived CDR1 and CDR2 are MNHEY and SVGAGI. J lost 3 bases, V lost 2 bases, and 6 bases had no gene match. DNA of the CDR3: TGTGCCAGCAGTTACACCGGGACAGGGTATACAGATACGCAGTATTTT. It yields the protein CASSYTGTGYTDTQYF.

A few counts support this clone. The V call is TRBV5-1, the J call TRBJ1-6; D may be TRBD1 (5 bases). The germline CDR1 and CDR2 sequences are SGHRS and YFSETQ. The CDR3 covers 16 residues. Trimming cost V 0 bases and J 10 bases, with 17 bases left between them. The CDR3 DNA follows: TGCGCCAGCAGCTTGGCCGCTGGGAGGGGACTCTCACCCCTCCACTTT. The encoded protein is CASSLAAGRGLSPLHF.